These 9 T cell receptor beta chains share one sample of origin, sequenced in a study of monozygotic twins with inflammatory bowel disease. Using the 5' RACE reads, TCRdb records one entry per CDR3 protein without DNA. The sample holds 170,000 or so distinct CDR3 sequences. Sequencing used blood. The source of these receptors is a human donor with ulcerative colitis or Crohn's disease, or a healthy co-twin of an affected twin (not recorded which).

This chain joins TRBV30 and TRBJ2-7. The CDR3 runs 13 residues. Germline-derived CDR1 and CDR2 are GTSNPN and SVGIG (reference sequence). CDR3 residues: CAVEGTQKYEQYF.

The J gene is TRBJ2-3, the V gene TRBV4-3; TCRdb gives TRBD1 as the D gene, but with no DNA this cannot be confirmed. Germline CDR1 is LGHNA and CDR2 is YSLEER. This CDR3 comprises 16 residues. CDR3 sequence reads: CASSQGTGLSTDTQYF.

The rearrangement links TRBV19 to TRBJ2-5; TCRdb calls TRBD2, which cannot be checked without DNA. Germline lookup yields CDR1 LNHDA and CDR2 SQIVND (reference sequence). The length of the CDR3 is 16 residues. The CDR3 here is CASSIVKAGGQETQYF. The variable domain in full, completed from reference TRBV19 and TRBJ2-5, reads DGGITQSPKYLFRKEGQNVTLSCEQNLNHDAMYWYRQDPGQGLRLIYYSQIVNDFQKGDIAEGYSVSREKKESFPLTVTSAQKNPTAFYLCASSIVKAGGQETQYFGPGTRLLVL.

The V call is TRBV24-1, the J call TRBJ2-2; absent DNA, TCRdb's TRBD1 call cannot be checked. Germline CDR1 KGHDR, CDR2 SFDVKD. The CDR3 has 15 residues. Here the CDR3 reads CATSGRTGATGELFF.

The chain is built from TRBV4-2 and TRBJ2-4; TCRdb selects TRBD2, and the lack of DNA leaves this call unchecked. Germline CDR1 LGHNA, CDR2 YNFKEQ. CDR3 length: 17 residues. CDR3 amino acids: CASSLRTSGGAKNIQYF.

V is TRBV12-3 or TRBV12-4 and J is TRBJ2-7; TCRdb names TRBD1, which stays unverified in the absence of DNA. The CDR3 is made up of 16 amino acids. The CDR3 here is CASSSQMTGTSYEQYF.

This chain connects TRBV5-4 to TRBJ2-2; checking the TCRdb D call of TRBD2 is not possible without DNA. Per the germline V gene, CDR1 is SGHNT and CDR2 is YYREEE (reference sequence). The CDR3 has 15 residues. This CDR3 reads CASSLPGLSTGELFF.

The V gene is TRBV30, the J gene TRBJ2-5. The CDR3 is 15 amino acids. Germline CDR1 is GTSNPN and CDR2 is SVGIG (reference sequence). CDR3 sequence reads: CAWSALSGSQETQYF.

J is TRBJ1-1 and V is TRBV20-1; the TCRdb D gene call, TRBD1, has no DNA to confirm it. CDR3 length: 14 residues. CDR1 DFQATT and CDR2 SNEGSKA come from the germline V gene (reference sequence). This CDR3 is CRRGARTENTEAFF.